This TCR beta chain was recorded in a study of T-cell memory formation after mild COVID-19. Across the study: Largely, TCR clusters stayed within a single donor. Whole-study results and caveats: Later expanders leaned CD4+, whereas clones that contracted between day 15 and 85 were balanced CD4/CD8. Among contracting clones, CD4+ were mainly CM/EM and CD8+ enriched in EMRA.

TCRdb re-derived calls from the 5' RACE reads in MiXCR, one entry per CDR3 protein. The profile shows approximately 260,000 distinct CDR3 sequences, about a sixth of them singletons. Only a few counts were recorded for this clonotype. Antigen specificity is unknown. This CDR3 comprises 14 residues. In germline, CDR1 is LGHDT, CDR2 YNNKEL (reference sequence). V was pared by 0 bases and J by 4 bases, with 10 bases between. This sequence joins TRBV3-1 and TRBJ2-7, with D possibly called TRBD1 or TRBD2 (5 bases each). The sequence was obtained from a man between 18 and 29 years old who had mild COVID-19 (a few samples of this study predate the infection). Cell type and time point are not known. Sequences were obtained from PBMCs or a T cell subset sorted from them (not recorded which). The CDR3 reads CASSQDLGRYEQYV. The CDR3 DNA follows: TGTGCCAGCAGCCAAGATTTGGGACGTTACGAGCAGTACGTC.